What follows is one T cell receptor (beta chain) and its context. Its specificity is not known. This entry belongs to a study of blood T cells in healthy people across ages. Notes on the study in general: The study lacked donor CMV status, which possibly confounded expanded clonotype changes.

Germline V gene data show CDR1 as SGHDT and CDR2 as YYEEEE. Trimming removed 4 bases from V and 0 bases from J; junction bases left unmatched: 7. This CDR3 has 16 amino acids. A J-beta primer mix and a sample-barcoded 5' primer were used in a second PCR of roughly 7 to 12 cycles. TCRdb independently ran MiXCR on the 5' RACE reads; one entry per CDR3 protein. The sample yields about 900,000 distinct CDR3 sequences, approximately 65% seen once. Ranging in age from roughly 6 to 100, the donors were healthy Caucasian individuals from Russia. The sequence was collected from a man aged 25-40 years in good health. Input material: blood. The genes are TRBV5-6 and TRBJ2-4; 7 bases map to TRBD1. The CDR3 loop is CASSPGTDLAKNIQYF. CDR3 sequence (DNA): TGTGCCAGCAGCCCAGGGACAGATTTAGCCAAAAACATTCAGTACTTC.